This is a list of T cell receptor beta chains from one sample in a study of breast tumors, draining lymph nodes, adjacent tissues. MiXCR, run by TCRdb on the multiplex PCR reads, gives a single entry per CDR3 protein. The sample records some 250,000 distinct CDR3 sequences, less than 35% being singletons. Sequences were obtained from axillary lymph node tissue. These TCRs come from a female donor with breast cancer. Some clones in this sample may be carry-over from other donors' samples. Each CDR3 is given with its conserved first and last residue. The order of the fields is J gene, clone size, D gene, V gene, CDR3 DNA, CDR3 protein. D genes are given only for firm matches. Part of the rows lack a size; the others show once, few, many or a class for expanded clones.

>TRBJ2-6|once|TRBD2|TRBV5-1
TGCGCCAGCAGCATCGGGACTAGCGGGGCCAACGTCCTGACTTTC
CASSIGTSGANVLTF
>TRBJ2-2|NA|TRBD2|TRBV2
TGTGCCAGCAGTGAAGTCCGGGAGGCGGGCGGGGAGCTGGTTTTT
CASSEVREAGGELVF
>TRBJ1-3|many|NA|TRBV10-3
TGTGCCATCACCGCCACGGGGAGGGGAAACACCATATATTTT
CAITATGRGNTIYF
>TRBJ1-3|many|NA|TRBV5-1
TGCGCCAGCAGAAGGGACGGCGGAAACACCATATATTTT
CASRRDGGNTIYF
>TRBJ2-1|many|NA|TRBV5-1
TGCGCCAGCAGCAGGGACCCCAGCTCCTACAATGAGCAGTTCTTC
CASSRDPSSYNEQFF
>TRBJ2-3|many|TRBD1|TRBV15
TGTGCCACCAGGGTCGGGACAGGCACAGATACGCAGTATTTT
CATRVGTGTDTQYF
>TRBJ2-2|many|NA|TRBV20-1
TGCAGTGCCAAGGGGAACGGGGAGCTGTTTTTT
CSAKGNGELFF
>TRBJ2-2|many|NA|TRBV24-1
TGTGCCACCTCCTCGTCCGGCGGGCGGAACACCGGGGAGCTGTTTTTT
CATSSSGGRNTGELFF
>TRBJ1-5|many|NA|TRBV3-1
TGTGCCAGCAGCCAAGGGGGCGGGAATCAGCCCCAGCATTTT
CASSQGGGNQPQHF
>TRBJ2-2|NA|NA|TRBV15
TGTGCCACCAGCAGCTCCGGAGCTTTTACGAACACCGGGGAGCTGTTTTTT
CATSSSGAFTNTGELFF
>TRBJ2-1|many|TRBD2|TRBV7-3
TGTGCCAGCAGCATGACTAGCGGGAGTAATAGTGAGCAGTTCTTC
CASSMTSGSNSEQFF
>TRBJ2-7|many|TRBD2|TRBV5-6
TGTGCCAGCAGCCGTACGGGGACTAGGGGCTACGAGCAGTACTTC
CASSRTGTRGYEQYF
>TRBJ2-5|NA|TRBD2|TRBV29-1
TGCAGCGTTGAAGATCGACTAGCTGAGACCCAGCACTTC
CSVEDRLAETQHF
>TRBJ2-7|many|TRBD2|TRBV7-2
TGTGCCAGCAGCTTAGTAGGCGGGAGGGTCTACGAGCAGTACTTC
CASSLVGGRVYEQYF
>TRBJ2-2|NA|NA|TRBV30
TGTGCCTGGGAGGGCTTGGGTACCGGGGAGCTGTTTTTT
CAWEGLGTGELFF
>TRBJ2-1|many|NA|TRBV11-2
TGTGCCAGCAGCTTACCGGGACGCAGGGACAATGAGCAGTTCTTC
CASSLPGRRDNEQFF
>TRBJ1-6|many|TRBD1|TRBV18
TGTGCCAGCTCACCATCCCGAGACAGGGTATTCTCACCCCTCCACTTT
CASSPSRDRVFSPLHF
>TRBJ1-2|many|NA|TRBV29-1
TGCAGCGTTGAGCGCCTCGGCTATGGCTACACCTTC
CSVERLGYGYTF
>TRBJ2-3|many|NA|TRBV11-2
TGTGCCAGCAGAGAGAACTTGCAGGTTACGCAGTATTTT
CASRENLQVTQYF
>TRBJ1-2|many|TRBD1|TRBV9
TGTGCCAGCAGCGTAGACCCAGGGGGTAACTATGGCTACACCTTC
CASSVDPGGNYGYTF
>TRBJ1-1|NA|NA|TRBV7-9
TGTGCCAGCAGCTCAACAGGGATGAACACTGAAGCTTTCTTT
CASSSTGMNTEAFF
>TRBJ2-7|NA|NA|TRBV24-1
TGTGCCACCGCCAGGAGTACCTACAATGAGCAGTACTTC
CATARSTYNEQYF